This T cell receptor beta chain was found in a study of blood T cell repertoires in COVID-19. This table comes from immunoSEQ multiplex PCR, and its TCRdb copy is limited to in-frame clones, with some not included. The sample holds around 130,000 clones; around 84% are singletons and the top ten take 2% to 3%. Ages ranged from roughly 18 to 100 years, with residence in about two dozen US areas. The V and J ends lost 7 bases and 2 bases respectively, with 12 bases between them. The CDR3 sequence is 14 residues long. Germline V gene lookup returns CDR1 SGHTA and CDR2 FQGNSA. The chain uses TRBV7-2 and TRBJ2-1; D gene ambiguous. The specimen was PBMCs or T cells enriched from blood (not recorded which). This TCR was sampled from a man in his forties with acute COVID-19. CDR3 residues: CASTLESPYNEQFF. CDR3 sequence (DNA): TGTGCCAGCACCCTAGAAAGTCCCTACAATGAGCAGTTCTTC.